A selection of T cell receptor beta chains follows, all from one sample in a study of T cell changes during pregnancy in multiple sclerosis. TCRdb's copy holds only in-frame clones and misses some; the assay was immunoSEQ multiplex PCR. The table includes tens of thousands of clones, 85% to 90% detected once. Sample: CD8+ T cells from peripheral blood mononuclear cells, taken after pregnancy. These receptors were taken from a female donor in good health, enrolled as a control in a pregnancy study. Both conserved end residues are part of each CDR3.

TRBJ1-2 | TRBV4-1 | CASSPVTGTNYGYTF
TRBJ1-1 | TRBV9 | CASSANTGTEAFF
TRBJ1-3 | TRBV7-9 | CASSSPQRVTIYF
TRBJ1-2 | TRBV10-3 | CAISEEVQGYGYTF
TRBJ1-1 | TRBV27 | CASSLSRGTEAFF
TRBJ2-7 | TRBV15 | CATSRAEAVSEQYF
TRBJ2-2 | TRBV7-9 | CASSSGVRQVSGELFF
TRBJ1-1 | TRBV9 | CASSVSGGNTEAFF
TRBJ1-1 | TRBV4-3 | CASRARGSPEAFF
TRBJ1-2 | TRBV13 | CASSLGKGWTVGYGYTF
TRBJ1-1 | TRBV6-6 | CASSPGNTEAFF
TRBJ2-3 | TRBV4-1 | CASSQEVAGGPGDTQYF
TRBJ1-1 | TRBV11-1 | CASSRYGGSTEAFF
TRBJ1-2 | TRBV4-2 | CASSQPGQGDYGYTF
TRBJ1-2 | TRBV7-8 | CASSLEVTAPYGYTF
TRBJ2-3 | TRBV11-2 | CASSLEGLSTDTQYF
TRBJ2-2 | TRBV5-6 | CASSDGGANTGELFF
TRBJ1-5 | TRBV6-6 | CASSNLHRDSNQPQHF
TRBJ1-2 | TRBV27 | CASSFTGEHGYTF
TRBJ1-2 | TRBV19 | CASSISPGDYYGYTF
TRBJ2-3 | TRBV6-4 | CASSGGLPSGEGTDTQYF
TRBJ2-7 | TRBV4-2 | CASSQAGGGFEQYF
TRBJ2-7 | TRBV28 | CASSFSGETYEQYF
TRBJ1-1 | TRBV6-1 | CASSEGDIRLWNTEAFF
TRBJ2-1 | TRBV27 | CASSLRGSYNEQFF